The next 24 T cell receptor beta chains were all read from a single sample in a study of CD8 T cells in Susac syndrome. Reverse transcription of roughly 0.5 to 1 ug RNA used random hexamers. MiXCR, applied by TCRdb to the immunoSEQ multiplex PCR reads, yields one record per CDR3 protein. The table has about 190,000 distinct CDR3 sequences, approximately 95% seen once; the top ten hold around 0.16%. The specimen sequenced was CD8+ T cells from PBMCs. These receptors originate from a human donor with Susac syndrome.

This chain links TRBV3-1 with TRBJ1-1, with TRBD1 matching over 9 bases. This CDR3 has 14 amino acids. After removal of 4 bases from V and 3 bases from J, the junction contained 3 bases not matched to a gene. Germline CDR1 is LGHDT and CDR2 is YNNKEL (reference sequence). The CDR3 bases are TGTGCCAGCAGCCTTTGGACAGGGGACACTGAAGCTTTCTTT. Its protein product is CASSLWTGDTEAFF.

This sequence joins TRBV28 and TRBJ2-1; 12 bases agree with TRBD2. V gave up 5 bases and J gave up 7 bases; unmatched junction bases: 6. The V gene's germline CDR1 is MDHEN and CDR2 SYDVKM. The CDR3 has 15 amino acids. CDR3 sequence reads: CASSRGLAGLNEQFF. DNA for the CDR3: TGTGCCAGCAGTCGTGGACTAGCGGGACTTAATGAGCAGTTCTTC. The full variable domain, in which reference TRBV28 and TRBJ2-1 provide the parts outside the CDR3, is DVKVTQSSRYLVKRTGEKVFLECVQDMDHENMFWYRQDPGLGLRLIYFSYDVKMKEKGDIPEGYSVSREKKERFSLILESASTNQTSMYLCASSRGLAGLNEQFFGPGTRLTVL.

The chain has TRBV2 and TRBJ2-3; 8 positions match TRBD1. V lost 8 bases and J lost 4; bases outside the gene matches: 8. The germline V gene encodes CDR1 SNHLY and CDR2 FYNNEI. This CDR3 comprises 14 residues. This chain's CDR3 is CASGGQGAADTQYF. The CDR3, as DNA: TGTGCCAGCGGAGGGCAGGGGGCGGCAGATACGCAGTATTTT. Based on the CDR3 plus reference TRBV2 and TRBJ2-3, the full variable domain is EPEVTQTPSHQVTQMGQEVILRCVPISNHLYFYWYRQILGQKVEFLVSFYNNEISEKSEIFDDQFSVERPDGSNFTLKIRSTKLEDSAMYFCASGGQGAADTQYFGPGTRLTVL.

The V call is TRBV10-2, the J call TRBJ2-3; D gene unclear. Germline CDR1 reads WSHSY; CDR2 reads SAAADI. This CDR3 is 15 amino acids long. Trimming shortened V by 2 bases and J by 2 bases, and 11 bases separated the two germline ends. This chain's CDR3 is CASSEVGRTTDTQYF. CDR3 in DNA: TGCGCCAGCAGTGAGGTGGGCAGGACCACAGATACGCAGTATTTT.

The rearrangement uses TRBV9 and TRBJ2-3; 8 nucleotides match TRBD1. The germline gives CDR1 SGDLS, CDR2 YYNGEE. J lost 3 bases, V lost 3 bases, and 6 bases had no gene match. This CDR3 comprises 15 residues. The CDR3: CASSETGVRTDTQYF. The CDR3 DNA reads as TGTGCCAGCAGCGAGACAGGGGTGAGGACAGATACGCAGTATTTT.

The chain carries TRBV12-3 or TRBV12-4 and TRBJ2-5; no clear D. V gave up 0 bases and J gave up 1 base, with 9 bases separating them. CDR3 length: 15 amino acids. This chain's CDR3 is CASSLANGFQETQYF. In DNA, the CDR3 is TGTGCCAGCAGTTTAGCAAACGGATTCCAAGAGACCCAGTACTTC.

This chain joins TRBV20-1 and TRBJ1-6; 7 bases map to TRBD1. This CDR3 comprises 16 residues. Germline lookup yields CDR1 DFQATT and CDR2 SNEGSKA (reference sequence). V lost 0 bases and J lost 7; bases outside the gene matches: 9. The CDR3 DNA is TGCAGTGCTAGAGAAGAAATCCGGGACAGAAATTCACCCCTCCACTTT. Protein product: CSAREEIRDRNSPLHF.

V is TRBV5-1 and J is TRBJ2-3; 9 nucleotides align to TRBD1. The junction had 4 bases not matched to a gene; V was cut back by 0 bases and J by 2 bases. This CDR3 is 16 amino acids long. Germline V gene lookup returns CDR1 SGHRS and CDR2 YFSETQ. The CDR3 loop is CASSLGQGVFTDTQYF. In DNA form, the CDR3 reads TGCGCCAGCAGCTTGGGACAGGGGGTATTCACAGATACGCAGTATTTT.

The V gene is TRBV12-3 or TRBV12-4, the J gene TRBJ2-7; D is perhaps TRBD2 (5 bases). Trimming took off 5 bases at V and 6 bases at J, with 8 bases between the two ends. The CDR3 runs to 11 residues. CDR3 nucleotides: TGTGCCAGCAGTCGGACTCCCGAGCAGTACTTC. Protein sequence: CASSRTPEQYF.

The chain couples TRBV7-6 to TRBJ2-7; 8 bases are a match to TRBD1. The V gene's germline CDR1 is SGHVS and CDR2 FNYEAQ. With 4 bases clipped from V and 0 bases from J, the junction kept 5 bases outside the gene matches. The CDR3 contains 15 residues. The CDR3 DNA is TGTGCCAGCAGCTCCGGACAGGGCAGCTCCTACGAGCAGTACTTC. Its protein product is CASSSGQGSSYEQYF.

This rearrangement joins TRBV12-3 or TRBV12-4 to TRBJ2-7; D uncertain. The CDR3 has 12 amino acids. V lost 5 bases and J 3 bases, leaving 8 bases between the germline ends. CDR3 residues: CASSAGFYEQYF. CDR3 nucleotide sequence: TGTGCCAGCAGTGCCGGGTTCTACGAGCAGTACTTC.

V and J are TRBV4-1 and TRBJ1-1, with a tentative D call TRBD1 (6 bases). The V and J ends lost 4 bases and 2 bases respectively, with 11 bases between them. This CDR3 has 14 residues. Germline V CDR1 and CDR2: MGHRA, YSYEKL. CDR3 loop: CASSPGGTNTEAFF. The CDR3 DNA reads TGCGCCAGCAGCCCCGGGGGGACAAACACTGAAGCTTTCTTT.

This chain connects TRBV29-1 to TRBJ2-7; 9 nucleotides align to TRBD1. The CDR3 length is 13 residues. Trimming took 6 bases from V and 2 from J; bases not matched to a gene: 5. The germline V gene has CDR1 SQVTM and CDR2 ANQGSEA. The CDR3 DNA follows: TGCAGCGTGTTGACAGGGGGGACCTACGAGCAGTACTTC. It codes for CSVLTGGTYEQYF.

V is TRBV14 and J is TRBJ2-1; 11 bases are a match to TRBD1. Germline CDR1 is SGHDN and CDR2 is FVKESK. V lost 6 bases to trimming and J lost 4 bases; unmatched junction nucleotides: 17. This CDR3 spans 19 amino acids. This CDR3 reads CASSLDRGLGPDEYNEQFF. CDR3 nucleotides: TGTGCCAGCAGTCTGGACAGGGGGCTGGGACCGGATGAATACAATGAGCAGTTCTTC.

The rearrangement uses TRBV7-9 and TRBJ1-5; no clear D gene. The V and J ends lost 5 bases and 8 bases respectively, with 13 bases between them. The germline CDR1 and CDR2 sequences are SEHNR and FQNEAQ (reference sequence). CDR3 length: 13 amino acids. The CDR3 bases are TGTGCCAGCAGCCCCTTGGGTGTGGAGCCCCAGCATTTT. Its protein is CASSPLGVEPQHF.

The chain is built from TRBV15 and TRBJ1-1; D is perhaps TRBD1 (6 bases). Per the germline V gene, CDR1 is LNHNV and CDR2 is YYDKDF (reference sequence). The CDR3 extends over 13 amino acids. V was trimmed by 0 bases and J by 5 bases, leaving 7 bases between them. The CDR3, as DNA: TGTGCCACCAGCAGAGATAGGGGGACTGAAGCTTTCTTT. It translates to CATSRDRGTEAFF.

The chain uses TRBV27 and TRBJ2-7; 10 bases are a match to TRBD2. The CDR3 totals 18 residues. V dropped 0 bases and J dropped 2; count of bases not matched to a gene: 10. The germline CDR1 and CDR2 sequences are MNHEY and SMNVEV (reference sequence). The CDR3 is CASSLSWGSGGPPYEQYF. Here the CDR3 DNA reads TGTGCCAGCAGTTTATCATGGGGTAGCGGGGGGCCTCCCTACGAGCAGTACTTC.

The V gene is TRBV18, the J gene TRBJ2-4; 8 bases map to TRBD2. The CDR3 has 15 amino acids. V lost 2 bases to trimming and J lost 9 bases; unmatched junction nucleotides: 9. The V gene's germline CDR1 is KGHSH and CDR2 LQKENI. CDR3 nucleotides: TGTGCCAGCTCACCAACCGGGGGGGCCGTTGGCATTCAGTACTTC. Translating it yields CASSPTGGAVGIQYF.

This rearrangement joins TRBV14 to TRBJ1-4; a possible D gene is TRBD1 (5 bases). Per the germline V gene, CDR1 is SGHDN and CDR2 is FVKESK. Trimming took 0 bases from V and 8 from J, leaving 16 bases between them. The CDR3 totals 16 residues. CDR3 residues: CASSQDSPGLYEKLFF. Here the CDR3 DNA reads TGTGCCAGCAGCCAAGATAGTCCAGGGTTGTACGAAAAACTGTTTTTT.

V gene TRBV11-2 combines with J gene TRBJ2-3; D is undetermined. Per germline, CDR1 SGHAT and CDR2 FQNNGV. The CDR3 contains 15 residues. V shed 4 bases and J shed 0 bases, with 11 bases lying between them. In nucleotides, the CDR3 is TGTGCCAGCAGCTATAGTATCCGGAGCACAGATACGCAGTATTTT. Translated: CASSYSIRSTDTQYF.

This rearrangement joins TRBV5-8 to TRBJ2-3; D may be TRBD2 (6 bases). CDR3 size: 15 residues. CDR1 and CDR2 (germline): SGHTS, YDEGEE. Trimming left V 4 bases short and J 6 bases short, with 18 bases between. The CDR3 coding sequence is TGTGCCAGCAGCACGGGACTCTCTGAGGGGGATACGCAGTATTTT. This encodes CASSTGLSEGDTQYF.

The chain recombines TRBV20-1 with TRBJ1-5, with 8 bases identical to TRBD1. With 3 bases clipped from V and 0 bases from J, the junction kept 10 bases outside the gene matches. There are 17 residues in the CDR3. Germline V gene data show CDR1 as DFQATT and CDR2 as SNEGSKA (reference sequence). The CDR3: CSARTGAEDYSNQPQHF. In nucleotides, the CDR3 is TGCAGTGCTAGGACAGGGGCCGAGGACTATAGCAATCAGCCCCAGCATTTT.

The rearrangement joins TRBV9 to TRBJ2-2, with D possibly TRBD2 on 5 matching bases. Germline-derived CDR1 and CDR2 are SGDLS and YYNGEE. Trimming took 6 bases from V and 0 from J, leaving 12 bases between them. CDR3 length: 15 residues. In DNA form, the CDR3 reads TGTGCCAGCAACGAGGGCGCCCCGAACACCGGGGAGCTGTTTTTT. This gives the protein CASNEGAPNTGELFF.

In DNA, the CDR3 is TGCAGCGTTCGTAGGTCCTTGGAGCAGTACTTC. Translation: CSVRRSLEQYF. V gene TRBV29-1 combines with J gene TRBJ2-7; D is unresolved. The CDR3 totals 11 residues. Germline V gene data show CDR1 as SQVTM and CDR2 as ANQGSEA. Deletions cut 5 bases from V and 7 bases from J, with 12 bases between.